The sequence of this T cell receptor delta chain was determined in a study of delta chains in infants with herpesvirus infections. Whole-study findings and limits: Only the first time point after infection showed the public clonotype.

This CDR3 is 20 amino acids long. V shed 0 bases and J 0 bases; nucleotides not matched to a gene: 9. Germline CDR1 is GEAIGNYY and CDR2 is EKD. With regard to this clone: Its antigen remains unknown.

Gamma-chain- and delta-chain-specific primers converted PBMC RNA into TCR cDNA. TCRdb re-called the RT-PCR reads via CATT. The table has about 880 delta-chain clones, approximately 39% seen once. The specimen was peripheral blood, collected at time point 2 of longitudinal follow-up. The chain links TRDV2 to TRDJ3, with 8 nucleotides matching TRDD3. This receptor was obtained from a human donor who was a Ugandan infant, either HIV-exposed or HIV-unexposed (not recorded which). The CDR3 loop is CACDTGVGIPDSWDTRQMFF. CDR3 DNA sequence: TGTGCCTGTGACACCGGTGTGGGGATACCAGACTCCTGGGACACCCGACAGATGTTTTTC.